This T cell receptor (beta chain) derives from a study of shared clonotypes between healthy human individuals. The authors split each subset's genomic DNA evenly across several immunoSEQ plates. Profiling relied on immunoSEQ multiplex PCR, and the TCRdb table lists in-frame clones only, not all of them. The data hold about 2.1 million clones, with just over 90% observed a single time. This clone was counted once. Its antigen is currently unknown. Naive CD8 populations comprised CD45RO-negative cells positively selected for CCR7, excluding terminally differentiated effector memory CD45RA+ cells. HIV-negative, healthy adults without recent acute infections or vaccinations were the donors. Study-level points and caveats: Exclusively blood specimens were collected; tissue repertoires likely differ.

V was clipped by 7 bases and J by 4 bases; unmatched bases: 16. Germline CDR1 and CDR2: SNHLY and FYNNEI. CDR3 length equals 18 residues. The genes are TRBV2 and TRBJ1-4, with TRBD1 matching over 9 bases. The clonotype comes from a man aged 18 to 29 in good health. Some clones in this sample may be carry-over from other donors' samples. The sequencing input was naive CD8+ T cells from PBMCs. The CDR3 region is CASINTGGVSVDNEKLFF. The CDR3 DNA reads TGTGCCAGCATTAATACAGGGGGCGTCTCCGTCGATAATGAAAAACTGTTTTTT.